This TCR beta chain was documented in a study of T cell responses to AZD1222 COVID-19 vaccine. Clones were read by immunoSEQ multiplex PCR, and TCRdb kept only the in-frame ones, dropping some. The sample has approximately 70,000 clones; 86% are singletons. V was pared by 4 bases and J by 9 bases, with 9 bases of the junction left unmatched. The CDR3 is made up of 15 amino acids. The germline CDR1 and CDR2 sequences are KGHDR and SFDVKD. The sequences come from peripheral blood, collected on day 0 of AZD1222 vaccination. J is TRBJ2-1 and V is TRBV24-1; 9 nucleotides align to TRBD1. The receptor's source is an adult in good health. CDR3 coding DNA: TGTGCCACCAGTGACCGGACAGGGGATAGAGGTGAGCAGTTCTTC. Its protein is CATSDRTGDRGEQFF.